These 8 T cell receptor beta chains were all obtained from the same sample, sequenced in a study of T-cell reconstitution after alpha-beta-depleted transplantation in children. Unique molecular identifiers were incorporated into the prepared TCRbeta library. TCRdb re-analysed the PCR reads in MiXCR, keeping a single row per CDR3 protein. The repertoire holds roughly 500,000 distinct CDR3 sequences, with approximately 16% as singletons. Material: PBMCs from the stem cell graft donor, obtained from the stem cell graft. The receptor source for this set is a human donor who donated a stem cell graft to a child with acute lymphoblastic leukemia.

This rearrangement joins TRBV5-1 to TRBJ2-5; D could derive from TRBD1 or TRBD2 (5 bases each). The CDR3 has 14 residues. Trimming removed 7 bases from V and 9 bases from J, with 22 bases in between. From germline, CDR1 is SGHRS and CDR2 YFSETQ. For the CDR3, the DNA is TGCGCCAGCCGAGTACCGGGACGGGATGTGGCCCAGTACTTC. This translates into CASRVPGRDVAQYF.

There are a few counts of this clonotype. V is TRBV12-3 or TRBV12-4 and J is TRBJ1-1; a weak D match, TRBD1 (6 bases). The V end was cut by 7 bases, the J end by 0 bases, with 12 bases between. The CDR3 runs 14 residues. CDR3 residues: CASNTRQVNTEAFF. The CDR3 DNA follows: TGTGCCAGCAACACCCGACAGGTGAACACTGAAGCTTTCTTT.

In nucleotides, the CDR3 is TGCGCCAGCAGGGCTTCGTTTCTCGACGAGCAGTACTTC. Its protein is CASRASFLDEQYF. The chain uses TRBV5-1 and TRBJ2-7; D not certain. From germline, CDR1 is SGHRS and CDR2 YFSETQ. The CDR3 is 13 residues long. The ends were cut back, 5 bases at V and 5 bases at J, with 14 bases in the middle.

The chain employs TRBV9 and TRBJ2-7, with TRBD1 matching over 10 bases. The junction had 6 bases not matched to a gene; V was cut back by 3 bases and J by 3 bases. This CDR3 spans 15 amino acids. From germline, CDR1 is SGDLS and CDR2 YYNGEE. CDR3 sequence: CASSAEGQGFYEQYF. The CDR3 nucleotides read TGTGCCAGCAGCGCCGAGGGACAGGGGTTCTACGAGCAGTACTTC.

This clonotype was detected a few times. The CDR3 DNA reads as TGTGCCACGATATCCCCCCGCCCTAGCGCGTGGGGTAGGCCCGGGGAGCTGTTTTTT. This sequence encodes CATISPRPSAWGRPGELFF. The rearrangement joins TRBV15 to TRBJ2-2; perhaps TRBD2 as D (6 bases). Trimming took 9 bases from V and 6 from J, leaving 32 bases between them. CDR3 length: 19 residues. From germline, CDR1 is LNHNV and CDR2 YYDKDF (reference sequence).

This clonotype was found many times. This chain links TRBV5-1 with TRBJ1-5; 9 nucleotides line up with TRBD1. The V gene's germline CDR1 is SGHRS and CDR2 YFSETQ. The length of the CDR3 is 18 residues. V lost 4 bases, J lost 2 bases, and 13 bases stayed unmatched. CDR3 nucleotides: TGCGCCAGCAGCCCGAGACCACAGGGGGCGGAAGGCAATCAGCCCCAGCATTTT. Residues: CASSPRPQGAEGNQPQHF.

In DNA form, the CDR3 reads TGTGCCAGCCGTCTGGCCGGCAGCGGCACCGGGGAGCTGTTTTTT. This encodes CASRLAGSGTGELFF. The chain recombines TRBV6-1 with TRBJ2-2, with TRBD2 as a possible D gene (5 bases). The CDR3 sequence is 15 residues long. The germline V gene has CDR1 MNHNS and CDR2 SASEGT. The V end lost 8 bases, the J end lost 4 bases, and 17 bases lay between the germline ends.

In this sample, this clonotype turned up a few times. The J gene is TRBJ2-7, the V gene TRBV6-1; D is unclear. Trimming cost V 5 bases and J 3 bases, with 20 bases left between them. The germline V gene encodes CDR1 MNHNS and CDR2 SASEGT. The CDR3 spans 16 residues. CDR3 loop: CASSPATSVSIYEQYF. Written as DNA, the CDR3 is TGTGCCAGCAGTCCCGCCACGTCGGTCTCCATCTACGAGCAGTACTTC.